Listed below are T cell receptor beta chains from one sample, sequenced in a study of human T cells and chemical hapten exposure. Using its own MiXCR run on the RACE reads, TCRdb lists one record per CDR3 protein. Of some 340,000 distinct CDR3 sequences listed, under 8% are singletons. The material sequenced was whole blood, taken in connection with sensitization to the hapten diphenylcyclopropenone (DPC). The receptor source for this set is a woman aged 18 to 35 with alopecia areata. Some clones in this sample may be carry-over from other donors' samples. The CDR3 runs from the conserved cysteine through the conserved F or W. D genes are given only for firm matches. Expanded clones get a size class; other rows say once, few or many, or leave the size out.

cdr3_aa: CASSQDGVQTQYF
cdr3_nt: TGCGCCAGCAGCCAGGACGGGGTGCAGACCCAGTACTTC
v_call: TRBV5-1
clone_size: .
d_call: .
j_call: TRBJ2-5

cdr3_aa: CASSYSSAVNTGELFF
cdr3_nt: TGTGCCAGCAGTTACTCGTCGGCGGTGAACACCGGGGAGCTGTTTTTT
v_call: TRBV6-2/TRBV6-3
clone_size: few
d_call: .
j_call: TRBJ2-2

cdr3_aa: CASSSRNTEAFF
cdr3_nt: TGTGCCAGCAGTTCCAGAAACACTGAAGCTTTCTTT
v_call: TRBV27
clone_size: many
d_call: .
j_call: TRBJ1-1

cdr3_aa: CATSQNTGELFF
cdr3_nt: TGTGCCACCAGCCAGAACACCGGGGAGCTGTTTTTT
v_call: TRBV24-1
clone_size: .
d_call: .
j_call: TRBJ2-2

cdr3_aa: CASSAGQGESYNSPLHF
cdr3_nt: TGTGCCAGCAGCGCTGGACAGGGAGAATCCTATAATTCACCCCTCCACTTT
v_call: TRBV7-2
clone_size: few
d_call: TRBD1
j_call: TRBJ1-6

cdr3_aa: CSARDPAGLETQYF
cdr3_nt: TGCAGTGCTAGAGATCCGGCAGGCCTAGAGACCCAGTACTTC
v_call: TRBV20-1
clone_size: .
d_call: .
j_call: TRBJ2-5

cdr3_aa: CASSQVVGDEQYF
cdr3_nt: TGTGCCAGCAGCCAGGTGGTTGGGGACGAGCAGTACTTC
v_call: TRBV6-6
clone_size: .
d_call: .
j_call: TRBJ2-7

cdr3_aa: CASSSREHRLTLNTEAFF
cdr3_nt: TGTGCCAGCTCATCAAGGGAGCACAGGCTTACCTTGAACACTGAAGCTTTCTTT
v_call: TRBV18
clone_size: .
d_call: .
j_call: TRBJ1-1

cdr3_aa: CASSQTRNTGELFF
cdr3_nt: TGTGCCAGCAGCCAAACCAGGAACACCGGGGAGCTGTTTTTT
v_call: TRBV14
clone_size: few
d_call: .
j_call: TRBJ2-2

cdr3_aa: CASSDFMNTEAFF
cdr3_nt: TGTGCCAGCAGCGACTTCATGAACACTGAAGCTTTCTTT
v_call: TRBV7-2
clone_size: few
d_call: .
j_call: TRBJ1-1

cdr3_aa: CASSFNRGPFEAFF
cdr3_nt: TGTGCCAGCAGCTTTAACAGGGGGCCTTTTGAAGCTTTCTTT
v_call: TRBV11-2
clone_size: few
d_call: TRBD1
j_call: TRBJ1-1

cdr3_aa: CSARFSADGYTF
cdr3_nt: TGCAGTGCTAGATTCTCGGCGGATGGCTACACCTTC
v_call: TRBV20-1
clone_size: few
d_call: .
j_call: TRBJ1-2

cdr3_aa: CASSYASRGPNYGYTF
cdr3_nt: TGTGCCAGCAGTTACGCAAGCCGGGGCCCCAACTATGGCTACACCTTC
v_call: TRBV6-5
clone_size: few
d_call: .
j_call: TRBJ1-2

cdr3_aa: CASSTSLAGGPVNEQFF
cdr3_nt: TGCGCCAGCAGCACCTCACTAGCGGGGGGGCCAGTCAATGAGCAGTTCTTC
v_call: TRBV5-1
clone_size: many
d_call: TRBD2
j_call: TRBJ2-1

cdr3_aa: CASSSDLGGGYNEQFF
cdr3_nt: TGTGCCAGCAGCTCTGATTTGGGCGGGGGCTACAATGAGCAGTTCTTC
v_call: TRBV7-2
clone_size: many
d_call: TRBD2
j_call: TRBJ2-1

cdr3_aa: CASPPGLAGGLIETQYF
cdr3_nt: TGTGCCAGCCCACCCGGACTAGCGGGGGGCCTCATAGAGACCCAGTACTTC
v_call: TRBV6-2/TRBV6-3
clone_size: few
d_call: TRBD2
j_call: TRBJ2-5

cdr3_aa: CASSSWTGGMYEQYF
cdr3_nt: TGTGCCAGCAGCTCGTGGACAGGGGGGATGTACGAGCAGTACTTC
v_call: TRBV7-9
clone_size: .
d_call: TRBD1
j_call: TRBJ2-7

cdr3_aa: CASSLQESYEQYF
cdr3_nt: TGTGCCAGCAGCTTGCAAGAATCCTACGAGCAGTACTTC
v_call: TRBV7-9
clone_size: few
d_call: .
j_call: TRBJ2-7

cdr3_aa: CASGSGLEKGVFF
cdr3_nt: TGTGCTAGTGGTTCCGGACTGGAGAAAGGAGTGTTTTTT
v_call: TRBV12-5
clone_size: .
d_call: .
j_call: TRBJ1-4

cdr3_aa: CASSWQGGNQETQYF
cdr3_nt: TGTGCCAGCAGTTGGCAGGGGGGGAACCAAGAGACCCAGTACTTC
v_call: TRBV9
clone_size: few
d_call: .
j_call: TRBJ2-5

cdr3_aa: CASSPLPRALHGYTF
cdr3_nt: TGTGCCAGCAGCCCCCTCCCGCGGGCACTACATGGCTACACCTTC
v_call: TRBV14
clone_size: .
d_call: .
j_call: TRBJ1-2

cdr3_aa: CASSQNQETQYF
cdr3_nt: TGTGCCAGCAGCCAAAACCAAGAGACCCAGTACTTC
v_call: TRBV3-1
clone_size: .
d_call: .
j_call: TRBJ2-5